The next 15 T cell receptor beta chains were all read from a single sample in a study of T cell responses to AZD1222 COVID-19 vaccine. Profiled with immunoSEQ multiplex PCR; TCRdb holds only in-frame clones, not every one. Of 97,000 or so clones in the sample, around 86% are singletons; the top ten hold about 5%. This specimen was peripheral blood, taken on day 0 of AZD1222 vaccination. These receptors were collected from an adult in good health.

This clone was detected only once. V gene TRBV27 combines with J gene TRBJ2-7; tentative D call: TRBD1 (5 bases). Germline CDR1 and CDR2: MNHEY and SMNVEV (reference sequence). The CDR3 extends over 16 amino acids. V shed 0 bases and J shed 2 bases, with 14 bases lying between them. In DNA, the CDR3 is TGTGCCAGCAGTTTATCGTTCCAGGGCTTTACCTACGAGCAGTACTTC. Amino acid sequence: CASSLSFQGFTYEQYF.

This clone has a handful of counts. This chain joins TRBV15 and TRBJ1-5; a possible D gene is TRBD1 (5 bases). The CDR3 length is 18 residues. Deletions cut 3 bases from V and 0 bases from J, with 18 bases between. Germline V gene lookup returns CDR1 LNHNV and CDR2 YYDKDF (reference sequence). The CDR3 region is CATSRGLVRQNSNQPQHF. The CDR3 DNA is TGTGCCACCAGCAGGGGACTGGTCCGACAGAATAGCAATCAGCCCCAGCATTTT.

This clone was recorded a few times. The chain joins TRBV5-1 to TRBJ1-4; D is undetermined. Germline V lookup: CDR1 SGHRS, CDR2 YFSETQ. The CDR3 sequence is 15 residues long. The V end was cut by 0 bases, the J end by 8 bases, with 14 bases between. The CDR3 DNA reads TGCGCCAGCAGCTTGGCCGTCGGATCTCGGGAAAAACTGTTTTTT. Its translation: CASSLAVGSREKLFF. Drawing the rest from reference TRBV5-1 and TRBJ1-4, the complete variable domain is KAGVTQTPRYLIKTRGQQVTLSCSPISGHRSVSWYQQTPGQGLQFLFEYFSETQRNKGNFPGRFSGRQFSNSRSEMNVSTLELGDSALYLCASSLAVGSREKLFFGSGTQLSVL.

This chain uses TRBV9 with TRBJ1-1; D is perhaps TRBD1 (5 bases). The CDR3 covers 12 residues. V was clipped by 2 bases and J by 11 bases, with 13 bases between them. CDR1 and CDR2 (germline): SGDLS, YYNGEE. CDR3: CASSVFRGNAFF. The DNA for the CDR3 is TGTGCCAGCAGCGTTTTTCGGGGGAACGCTTTCTTT.

J is TRBJ1-5 and V is TRBV7-2; D perhaps matches TRBD1 (5 bases). The V and J ends lost 1 base and 5 bases respectively, with 9 bases between them. There are 14 residues in the CDR3. Per the germline V gene, CDR1 is SGHTA and CDR2 is FQGNSA. CDR3 in amino acids: CASSLGVGDQPQHF. CDR3 coding DNA: TGTGCCAGCAGCTTAGGGGTAGGGGATCAGCCCCAGCATTTT.

The V gene is TRBV5-6, the J gene TRBJ2-2; D is perhaps TRBD1 or TRBD2 (5 bases each). V was pared by 2 bases and J by 5 bases, with 13 bases between. The CDR3 is made up of 15 amino acids. Germline CDR1 is SGHDT and CDR2 is YYEEEE. CDR3 loop: CASSFYGWGTGELFF. The CDR3 region has the DNA TGTGCCAGCAGCTTTTACGGTTGGGGGACCGGGGAGCTGTTTTTT.

The rearrangement links TRBV4-3 to TRBJ2-7; a possible D gene is TRBD1 (6 bases). V was trimmed by 0 bases and J by 6 bases, leaving 12 bases between them. Germline V gives CDR1 LGHNA, CDR2 YSLEER. The CDR3 is made up of 14 amino acids. The CDR3, as DNA: TGCGCCAGCAGCCAAGATGCAGGGGTCGGCGAGCAGTACTTC. This gives the protein CASSQDAGVGEQYF.

The J gene is TRBJ2-7, the V gene TRBV4-1; D possibly corresponds to TRBD2 (5 bases). The CDR3 is made up of 15 amino acids. The V gene's germline CDR1 is MGHRA and CDR2 YSYEKL. Trimming took 4 bases from V and 4 from J, leaving 17 bases between them. DNA of the CDR3: TGCGCCAGCAGCCGCCCGGAATCTCGGGGTTACGAGCAGTACTTC. Translation gives CASSRPESRGYEQYF.

The CDR3 bases are TGTGCCAGCAGTTACTCATCCGACAGGGGGTACACTGAAGCTTTCTTT. Encoded protein: CASSYSSDRGYTEAFF. The rearrangement joins TRBV6-2 or TRBV6-3 to TRBJ1-1, with 9 bases fitting TRBD1. Per the germline V gene, CDR1 is MNHEY and CDR2 is SVGEGT. This CDR3 has 16 residues. V dropped 0 bases and J dropped 3; count of bases not matched to a gene: 5.

This clone was seen just once. V gene TRBV27 combines with J gene TRBJ1-2; 7 nucleotides match TRBD1. V was pared by 6 bases and J by 2 bases, with 3 bases of the junction left unmatched. From germline, CDR1 is MNHEY and CDR2 SMNVEV (reference sequence). The CDR3 consists of 13 residues. CDR3 bases: TGTGCCAGCAGCCGAGGGGGCAACTATGGCTACACCTTC. It translates to CASSRGGNYGYTF.

This chain uses TRBV2 with TRBJ2-3; TRBD1 matches 10 bases. Germline V lookup: CDR1 SNHLY, CDR2 FYNNEI. The CDR3 contains 15 residues. Unmatched junction bases numbered 4, after V lost 5 bases and J lost 2 bases. The CDR3 DNA reads TGTGCCAGCAGTCCGGGACAGGGGCTCACAGATACGCAGTATTTT. This codes for CASSPGQGLTDTQYF.

The chain recombines TRBV6-5 with TRBJ1-2; a possible D gene is TRBD1 (5 bases). The CDR3 is 14 residues long. V was pared by 6 bases and J by 4 bases, with 15 bases between. Germline-derived CDR1 and CDR2 are MNHEY and SVGAGI. The CDR3 sequence: CASSQQAGGYGYTF. The DNA of the CDR3 is TGTGCCAGCAGCCAACAAGCGGGGGGCTATGGCTACACCTTC.

The chain recombines TRBV7-2 with TRBJ2-7; D might be TRBD2 (6 bases). The CDR3 has 14 residues. Germline CDR1 reads SGHTA; CDR2 reads FQGNSA. Trimming took off 4 bases at V and 5 bases at J, with 15 bases between the two ends. CDR3 protein: CASSSVRRGDEQYF. In DNA form, the CDR3 reads TGTGCCAGCAGCTCGGTTAGGCGGGGAGACGAGCAGTACTTC.

V usage is TRBV7-3 and J usage is TRBJ1-1, with D possibly matching TRBD1 (6 bases). Germline V gene data show CDR1 as SGHTA and CDR2 as FQGTGA. Trimming removed 2 bases at V and 5 bases at J, with 24 bases between. The CDR3 covers 18 residues. The CDR3 bases are TGTGCCAGCAGCTTAGAGGGGCCCGGTTTGGGGGCTGGGACTGAAGCTTTCTTT. The encoded protein is CASSLEGPGLGAGTEAFF.

This chain uses TRBV10-3 with TRBJ2-1, with 9 bases matching TRBD1. The CDR3 sequence is 13 residues long. J was trimmed by 6 bases and V by 4 bases; bases with no gene match: 1. Germline V lookup: CDR1 ENHRY, CDR2 SYGVKD. CDR3 sequence: CAISGQGGNEQFF. The CDR3 coding sequence is TGTGCCATCAGTGGACAGGGGGGCAATGAGCAGTTCTTC.